What follows are 11 T cell receptor beta chains derived from one specimen sequenced in a study of cytomegalovirus exposure and HLA in healthy donors. Both 60 Vbeta primers and 13 Jbeta primers went into the PCR. Sequenced by immunoSEQ multiplex PCR; TCRdb stores in-frame clones only, minus some. The sample has roughly 90,000 clones, 74% seen once. Specimen: PBMCs. The receptors come from a man aged 25 to 45 in good health and CMV-seropositive.

The chain is built from TRBV5-1 and TRBJ2-7; 8 bases match TRBD1. Per germline, CDR1 SGHRS and CDR2 YFSETQ. This CDR3 is built from 15 residues. V was pared by 5 bases and J by 2 bases, with 9 bases of the junction left unmatched. CDR3 nucleotide sequence: TGCGCCAGCAGGGATTCCGGGACAGGTGCCTACGAGCAGTACTTC. Translated, it gives CASRDSGTGAYEQYF.

This clone appeared once. The V and J genes are TRBV7-2 and TRBJ2-7, with 9 positions matching TRBD1. The germline CDR1 and CDR2 sequences are SGHTA and FQGNSA. V was clipped by 5 bases and J by 3 bases; unmatched bases: 11. This CDR3 has 16 amino acids. The DNA of the CDR3 is TGTGCCAGCAGCCCCGGAGGGACAGGGAGTTTCTACGAGCAGTACTTC. Translating gives CASSPGGTGSFYEQYF.

The chain has TRBV7-7 and TRBJ1-3; D possibly corresponds to TRBD1 (6 bases). The CDR3 is made up of 13 amino acids. V lost 8 bases, J lost 2 bases, and 10 bases lay in between. Per germline, CDR1 SSHAT and CDR2 FNYEAQ (reference sequence). CDR3 region: CASSRGTGNTIYF. The CDR3 region has the DNA TGTGCCAGCTCGAGGGGGACTGGAAACACCATATATTTT. The full variable domain, in which reference TRBV7-7 and TRBJ1-3 provide the parts outside the CDR3, is GAGVSQSPRYKVTKRGQDVTLRCDPISSHATLYWYQQALGQGPEFLTYFNYEAQPDKSGLPSDRFSAERPEGSISTLTIQRTEQRDSAMYRCASSRGTGNTIYFGEGSWLTVV.

The chain employs TRBV10-3 and TRBJ2-2, with D maybe TRBD1 (6 bases). V was cut by 2 bases and J by 7 bases, with 14 bases left in between. CDR3 size: 15 residues. CDR1 ENHRY and CDR2 SYGVKD come from the germline V gene. CDR3 sequence (DNA): TGTGCCATCAGTGAGACGACAGGAGTCGGCGGGGAGCTGTTTTTT. Translated: CAISETTGVGGELFF.

The chain joins TRBV6-5 to TRBJ1-3; tentative D call: TRBD1 (5 bases). V lost 6 bases and J 0 bases, leaving 12 bases between the germline ends. Germline CDR1 MNHEY, CDR2 SVGAGI. CDR3 length: 15 amino acids. CDR3 sequence reads: CASRHTGYSGNTIYF. In nucleotides, the CDR3 is TGTGCCAGCAGACACACAGGCTACTCTGGAAACACCATATATTTT.

The gene calls are TRBV6-1 and TRBJ2-1, with D possibly being TRBD2 (6 bases). With 0 bases removed from V and 0 bases from J, the gap between germline ends came to 6 bases. This CDR3 has 15 residues. Germline CDR1 is MNHNS and CDR2 is SASEGT. CDR3 protein: CASSEAGGSYNEQFF. CDR3 nucleotides: TGTGCCAGCAGTGAAGCGGGGGGCTCCTACAATGAGCAGTTCTTC.

This rearrangement joins TRBV5-6 to TRBJ2-7; TRBD2 aligns across 8 bases. Germline-derived CDR1 and CDR2 are SGHDT and YYEEEE. This CDR3 contains 13 residues. Germline trimming cut 1 base from V and 5 bases from J; bases unmatched to any gene: 2. The CDR3 is CASSLTSGDEQYF. The CDR3, as DNA: TGTGCCAGCAGCTTGACTAGCGGAGACGAGCAGTACTTC.

This rearrangement joins TRBV6-5 to TRBJ1-5; possible D gene TRBD1, 5 bases. Trimming took off 6 bases at V and 1 base at J, with 13 bases between the two ends. The CDR3 consists of 15 residues. Per the germline V gene, CDR1 is MNHEY and CDR2 is SVGAGI. The CDR3 reads CASRRSTESNQPQHF. For the CDR3, the DNA is TGTGCCAGCAGGAGATCGACAGAGAGCAATCAGCCCCAGCATTTT.

The rearrangement links TRBV5-1 to TRBJ2-7; 7 nucleotides align to TRBD1. Trimming cost V 1 base and J 2 bases; bases outside gene matches: 6. The CDR3 runs 15 residues. Germline V lookup: CDR1 SGHRS, CDR2 YFSETQ. The CDR3 nucleotides read TGCGCCAGCAGCTTGATCACAGGGGCTACCTACGAGCAGTACTTC. Translation gives CASSLITGATYEQYF.

The genes are TRBV5-3 and TRBJ2-3; a possible D gene is TRBD2 (6 bases). TRBV5-3 is filed as an ORF, its function uncertain. CDR3 length: 18 residues. V was cut by 4 bases and J by 0 bases, with 21 bases left in between. The CDR3 here is CARSPPSRRGTSTDTQYF. As DNA, the CDR3 is TGTGCCAGAAGCCCCCCCTCGAGGAGAGGGACTAGCACAGATACGCAGTATTTT.

The CDR3: CASSFGMENTDTQYF. CDR3 nucleotide sequence: TGTGCCAGCAGCTTCGGTATGGAGAACACAGATACGCAGTATTTT. The V call is TRBV7-3, the J call TRBJ2-3, with no clear D. The CDR3 has 15 residues. The V gene's germline CDR1 is SGHTA and CDR2 FQGTGA. V lost 3 bases to trimming and J lost 2 bases, with 12 bases between them.